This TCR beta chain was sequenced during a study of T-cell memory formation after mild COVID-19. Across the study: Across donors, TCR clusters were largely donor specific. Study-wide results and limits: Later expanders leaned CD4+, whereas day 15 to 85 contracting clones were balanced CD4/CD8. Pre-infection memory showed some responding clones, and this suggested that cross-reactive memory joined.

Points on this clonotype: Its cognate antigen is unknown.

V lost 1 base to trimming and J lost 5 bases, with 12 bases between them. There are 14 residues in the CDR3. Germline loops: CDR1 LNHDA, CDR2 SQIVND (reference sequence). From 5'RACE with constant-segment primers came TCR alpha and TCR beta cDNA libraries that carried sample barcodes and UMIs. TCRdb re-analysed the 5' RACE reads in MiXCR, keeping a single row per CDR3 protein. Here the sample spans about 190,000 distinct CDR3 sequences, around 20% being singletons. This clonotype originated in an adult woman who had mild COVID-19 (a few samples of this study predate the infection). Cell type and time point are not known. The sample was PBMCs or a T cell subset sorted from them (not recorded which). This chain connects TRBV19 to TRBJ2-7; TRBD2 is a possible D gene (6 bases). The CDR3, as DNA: TGTGCCAGTAGTATAGGACTAGGAAGCCACGAGCAGTACTTC. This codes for CASSIGLGSHEQYF.